A selection of T cell receptor beta chains follows, all from one sample in a study of blood T cell repertoires in COVID-19. Only in-frame clones appear in the TCRdb table, and some are missing; sequencing was by immunoSEQ multiplex PCR. The repertoire holds around 230,000 clones, with around 88% as singletons. The sample taken for sequencing was PBMCs or T cells enriched from blood (not recorded which). Receptor source: a woman in her forties with acute COVID-19. The CDR3 runs from the conserved cysteine through the conserved F or W. Fields, in order: V gene, clone size, CDR3 length, J gene, D gene, CDR3 DNA, CDR3 protein. The D gene is left open where the match is weak. Clone size, where shown, is once, few, many, or a class for clones that have expanded.

v_gene: TRBV27
abundance: few
len: 14
j_gene: TRBJ2-5
d_gene: TRBD1
CDR3nt: TGTGCCAGCAGTGTTACACAGGGGAGTGGGACCCAGTACTTC
CDR3aa: CASSVTQGSGTQYF

v_gene: TRBV11-2
abundance: few
len: 13
j_gene: TRBJ1-3
d_gene: NA
CDR3nt: TGTGCCAGCAGGACTAGCTCTGGAAACACCATATATTTT
CDR3aa: CASRTSSGNTIYF

v_gene: TRBV6-2/TRBV6-3
abundance: NA
len: 18
j_gene: TRBJ2-7
d_gene: TRBD2
CDR3nt: TGTGCCAGCAGTTACGTGCTAGCGGCCCACCTGGATAGCCACGAGCAGTACTTC
CDR3aa: CASSYVLAAHLDSHEQYF

v_gene: TRBV9
abundance: NA
len: 16
j_gene: TRBJ1-2
d_gene: TRBD1
CDR3nt: TGTGCCAGCAGCGTAGGGGACAGGGGGCGCGGCTATGGCTACACCTTC
CDR3aa: CASSVGDRGRGYGYTF

v_gene: TRBV2
abundance: NA
len: 13
j_gene: TRBJ2-5
d_gene: NA
CDR3nt: TGTGCCAGCAGTGAAAACAGGGAGGAGACCCAGTACTTC
CDR3aa: CASSENREETQYF

v_gene: TRBV5-1
abundance: NA
len: 16
j_gene: TRBJ2-5
d_gene: NA
CDR3nt: TGCGCCAGCAGCCTGGGGGCCGGGGGAGCGCGAAAGACCCAGTACTTC
CDR3aa: CASSLGAGGARKTQYF

v_gene: TRBV11-2
abundance: NA
len: 17
j_gene: TRBJ1-2
d_gene: NA
CDR3nt: TGTGCCAGCAGCTCAAGAGGAGTAGGGGGGAGGGGATATGGCTACACCTTC
CDR3aa: CASSSRGVGGRGYGYTF

v_gene: TRBV6-2/TRBV6-3
abundance: NA
len: 15
j_gene: TRBJ2-7
d_gene: NA
CDR3nt: TGTGCCAGCAGTTCTCGACAGGGACTGTCCTACGAGCAGTACTTC
CDR3aa: CASSSRQGLSYEQYF

v_gene: TRBV6-5
abundance: NA
len: 14
j_gene: TRBJ1-1
d_gene: TRBD1
CDR3nt: TGTGCCAGCAGTAGTGAGGGACAGAGCCGTGAAGCTTTCTTT
CDR3aa: CASSSEGQSREAFF

v_gene: TRBV6-2/TRBV6-3
abundance: once
len: 15
j_gene: TRBJ2-3
d_gene: NA
CDR3nt: TGTGCCAGCAGTTACTCACTAGCAGGCACAGATACGCAGTATTTT
CDR3aa: CASSYSLAGTDTQYF

v_gene: TRBV30
abundance: NA
len: 15
j_gene: TRBJ2-2
d_gene: TRBD1
CDR3nt: TGTGCCTGGAGCCTCGGGACAGGGAGGGCCGGGGAGCTGTTTTTT
CDR3aa: CAWSLGTGRAGELFF

v_gene: TRBV12-3/TRBV12-4
abundance: NA
len: 13
j_gene: TRBJ1-5
d_gene: NA
CDR3nt: TGTGCCAGCAGTCGACAGTCAGATCAGCCCCAGCATTTT
CDR3aa: CASSRQSDQPQHF

v_gene: TRBV4-3
abundance: NA
len: 16
j_gene: TRBJ2-7
d_gene: TRBD2
CDR3nt: TGCGCCAGCAGCCAAGATGTCCAGCGGGGTACCTACGAGCAGTACTTC
CDR3aa: CASSQDVQRGTYEQYF

v_gene: TRBV3-1/TRBV3-2
abundance: few
len: 16
j_gene: TRBJ2-2
d_gene: NA
CDR3nt: TGTGCCAGCAGCCAAGTACGGGGGGCCACCACCGGGGAGCTGTTTTTT
CDR3aa: CASSQVRGATTGELFF

v_gene: TRBV7-9
abundance: NA
len: 15
j_gene: TRBJ1-1
d_gene: TRBD1
CDR3nt: TGTGCCAGCAGCTTAGGCCAGGGGGGCGACACTGAAGCTTTCTTT
CDR3aa: CASSLGQGGDTEAFF

v_gene: TRBV9
abundance: NA
len: 15
j_gene: TRBJ2-7
d_gene: NA
CDR3nt: TGTGCCAGCAGCGTAGTGGCAGGGGATTTCCACGAGCAGTACTTC
CDR3aa: CASSVVAGDFHEQYF

v_gene: TRBV9
abundance: NA
len: 15
j_gene: TRBJ1-2
d_gene: TRBD1
CDR3nt: TGTGCCAGCAGCGTAGGACAGGGGGAGTCCTATGGCTACACCTTC
CDR3aa: CASSVGQGESYGYTF

v_gene: TRBV29-1
abundance: NA
len: 11
j_gene: TRBJ2-2
d_gene: NA
CDR3nt: TGCAGCGTTCCAGAAAGCGGGGAGCTGTTTTTT
CDR3aa: CSVPESGELFF

v_gene: TRBV5-1
abundance: NA
len: 15
j_gene: TRBJ2-3
d_gene: TRBD2
CDR3nt: TGCGCCAGCAGCAGTGGACTAGCGGTCACAGATACGCAGTATTTT
CDR3aa: CASSSGLAVTDTQYF

v_gene: TRBV9
abundance: NA
len: 16
j_gene: TRBJ2-5
d_gene: TRBD2
CDR3nt: TGTGCCAGCAGCCCGTTACCCAGCCGGGGGGGAGAGACCCAGTACTTC
CDR3aa: CASSPLPSRGGETQYF

v_gene: TRBV5-1
abundance: NA
len: 14
j_gene: TRBJ2-3
d_gene: NA
CDR3nt: TGCGCCAGCAGCACCACTAGGAGCACAGATACGCAGTATTTT
CDR3aa: CASSTTRSTDTQYF

v_gene: TRBV7-9
abundance: few
len: 14
j_gene: TRBJ2-5
d_gene: NA
CDR3nt: TGTGCCAGCAGTGAGTCAGGAGGCCAAGAGACCCAGTACTTC
CDR3aa: CASSESGGQETQYF

v_gene: TRBV14
abundance: NA
len: 16
j_gene: TRBJ2-4
d_gene: TRBD2
CDR3nt: TGTGCCAGCAGCCCCGCGGGGGTCCAGGCCAAAAACATTCAGTACTTC
CDR3aa: CASSPAGVQAKNIQYF

v_gene: TRBV6-5
abundance: NA
len: 12
j_gene: TRBJ2-3
d_gene: TRBD1
CDR3nt: TGTGGGACAGGCCTTAATCAAGATACGCAGTATTTT
CDR3aa: CGTGLNQDTQYF

v_gene: TRBV24-1
abundance: NA
len: 16
j_gene: TRBJ1-6
d_gene: NA
CDR3nt: TGTGCCACCAGTGATTTGCCCCCCCGGGGATGGCCACCCCTCCACTTT
CDR3aa: CATSDLPPRGWPPLHF

v_gene: TRBV5-1
abundance: NA
len: 16
j_gene: TRBJ1-1
d_gene: NA
CDR3nt: TGCGCCAGCAGCTTGCGGGTAGGTTGGCAGAACACTGAAGCTTTCTTT
CDR3aa: CASSLRVGWQNTEAFF

v_gene: TRBV6-6
abundance: NA
len: 14
j_gene: TRBJ1-2
d_gene: NA
CDR3nt: TGTGCCAGCAGTTACGCACAGGGAAACTATGGCTACACCTTC
CDR3aa: CASSYAQGNYGYTF

v_gene: TRBV30
abundance: few
len: 14
j_gene: TRBJ1-1
d_gene: TRBD1
CDR3nt: TGTGCCTGGGGTCGGACAGGCCTGAACACTGAAGCTTTCTTT
CDR3aa: CAWGRTGLNTEAFF

v_gene: TRBV18
abundance: NA
len: 16
j_gene: TRBJ1-3
d_gene: NA
CDR3nt: TGTGCCAGCTCACCTGTTCAGGGGCATTCTGGAAACACCATATATTTT
CDR3aa: CASSPVQGHSGNTIYF

v_gene: TRBV9
abundance: NA
len: 16
j_gene: TRBJ1-2
d_gene: TRBD1
CDR3nt: TGTGCCAGCAGCGTAGCTCCCGACAGGGCTAACTATGGCTACACCTTC
CDR3aa: CASSVAPDRANYGYTF

v_gene: TRBV5-4
abundance: NA
len: 14
j_gene: TRBJ1-2
d_gene: NA
CDR3nt: TGTGCCAGCACCCGCCCCGGACAAAACTATGGCTACACCTTC
CDR3aa: CASTRPGQNYGYTF

v_gene: TRBV27
abundance: NA
len: 14
j_gene: TRBJ2-1
d_gene: TRBD2
CDR3nt: TGTGCCAGCAGTTTTCTTGGCGGGAGATATGAGCAGTTCTTC
CDR3aa: CASSFLGGRYEQFF

v_gene: TRBV27
abundance: NA
len: 13
j_gene: TRBJ2-1
d_gene: TRBD1
CDR3nt: TGTGCCAGCAGTACCAGGACAGGCCTCGCGCAGTTCTTC
CDR3aa: CASSTRTGLAQFF

v_gene: TRBV5-4
abundance: NA
len: 12
j_gene: TRBJ1-2
d_gene: NA
CDR3nt: TGTGCCAGCATTGGAGGGGCGGGAGGCTACACCTTC
CDR3aa: CASIGGAGGYTF

v_gene: TRBV10-3
abundance: NA
len: 13
j_gene: TRBJ1-1
d_gene: NA
CDR3nt: TGTGCCATCAGTGGAAGGGAGGGCACTGAAGCTTTCTTT
CDR3aa: CAISGREGTEAFF

v_gene: TRBV18
abundance: once
len: 11
j_gene: TRBJ2-5
d_gene: NA
CDR3nt: TGTGCCAGCTCACCTAAAGAGACCCAGTACTTC
CDR3aa: CASSPKETQYF

v_gene: TRBV15
abundance: NA
len: 14
j_gene: TRBJ2-1
d_gene: TRBD2
CDR3nt: TGTGCCACCAGCAGCCGACTAGCGGGAAATGAGCAGTTCTTC
CDR3aa: CATSSRLAGNEQFF

v_gene: TRBV7-8
abundance: NA
len: 14
j_gene: TRBJ2-5
d_gene: TRBD1
CDR3nt: TGTGCCAGCAGCTTACGGACAGGGATGGAGACCCAGTACTTC
CDR3aa: CASSLRTGMETQYF

v_gene: TRBV9
abundance: NA
len: 14
j_gene: TRBJ1-1
d_gene: NA
CDR3nt: TGTGCCAGCAGCGTAAAACAGTCGAACACTGAAGCTTTCTTT
CDR3aa: CASSVKQSNTEAFF

v_gene: TRBV20-1
abundance: few
len: 11
j_gene: TRBJ1-3
d_gene: NA
CDR3nt: TGCAGTGGGAACAGGACAAACACCATATATTTT
CDR3aa: CSGNRTNTIYF

v_gene: TRBV10-1
abundance: NA
len: 18
j_gene: TRBJ2-1
d_gene: TRBD2
CDR3nt: TGCGCCAGCAGTCCTGGACTAGCGGGGAGGAGCTCCTACAATGAGCAGTTCTTC
CDR3aa: CASSPGLAGRSSYNEQFF

v_gene: TRBV7-2
abundance: NA
len: 16
j_gene: TRBJ2-3
d_gene: TRBD2
CDR3nt: TGTGCCAGCAGCTTAGTAGGGACTAGCGGCACAGATACGCAGTATTTT
CDR3aa: CASSLVGTSGTDTQYF

v_gene: TRBV7-2
abundance: NA
len: 16
j_gene: TRBJ2-2
d_gene: NA
CDR3nt: TGTGCCAGCAGCTTAGCGGGCGGGAAAAACACCGGGGAGCTGTTTTTT
CDR3aa: CASSLAGGKNTGELFF

v_gene: TRBV6-5
abundance: NA
len: 11
j_gene: TRBJ1-1
d_gene: NA
CDR3nt: TGTGCCAGCAAAATAAACACTGAAGCTTTCTTT
CDR3aa: CASKINTEAFF

v_gene: TRBV5-1
abundance: NA
len: 16
j_gene: TRBJ2-1
d_gene: TRBD2
CDR3nt: TGCGCCAGCAGCCTCCTCACTAGCGGGATCGGTAATGAGCAGTTCTTC
CDR3aa: CASSLLTSGIGNEQFF

v_gene: TRBV7-2
abundance: NA
len: 15
j_gene: TRBJ1-2
d_gene: NA
CDR3nt: TGTGCCAGCAGCTTAGAAAACAGGGTGGCCTATGGCTACACCTTC
CDR3aa: CASSLENRVAYGYTF

v_gene: TRBV11-3
abundance: NA
len: 16
j_gene: TRBJ2-1
d_gene: NA
CDR3nt: TGTGCCAGCAGCTTAGATCTGGGAGTAGTGGTGAGTGAGCAGTTCTTC
CDR3aa: CASSLDLGVVVSEQFF

v_gene: TRBV6-4
abundance: NA
len: 15
j_gene: TRBJ2-3
d_gene: TRBD2
CDR3nt: TGTGCCAGCAGTGACTCAACGGGAGGGCCGGATACGCAGTATTTT
CDR3aa: CASSDSTGGPDTQYF

v_gene: TRBV7-2
abundance: NA
len: 14
j_gene: TRBJ2-3
d_gene: NA
CDR3nt: TGTGCCAGCAGCCCAATGGGGGCTACAGATACGCAGTATTTT
CDR3aa: CASSPMGATDTQYF

v_gene: TRBV30
abundance: NA
len: 13
j_gene: TRBJ1-2
d_gene: TRBD1
CDR3nt: TGTGCCTGGACGGGACAGGAAAACTATGGCTACACCTTC
CDR3aa: CAWTGQENYGYTF

v_gene: TRBV30
abundance: NA
len: 13
j_gene: TRBJ1-4
d_gene: NA
CDR3nt: TGTGCCTGGAGTGTACGAGGAACTGAAAAACTGTTTTTT
CDR3aa: CAWSVRGTEKLFF

v_gene: TRBV3-1/TRBV3-2
abundance: NA
len: 14
j_gene: TRBJ2-2
d_gene: TRBD2
CDR3nt: TGTGCCAGCAGTGGGGGACTAGCTGTCCGGGGAGCTGTTTTT
CDR3aa: CASSGGLAVRGAVF

v_gene: TRBV3-1/TRBV3-2
abundance: NA
len: 15
j_gene: TRBJ2-1
d_gene: TRBD1
CDR3nt: TGTGCCAGCAGCTCTAGGGACAGGGGGCGCAATGAGCAGTTCTTC
CDR3aa: CASSSRDRGRNEQFF

v_gene: TRBV5-1
abundance: NA
len: 14
j_gene: TRBJ2-5
d_gene: TRBD1
CDR3nt: TGCGCCAGCAGCTTGACAGGGGGTCGTGAGACCCAGTACTTC
CDR3aa: CASSLTGGRETQYF